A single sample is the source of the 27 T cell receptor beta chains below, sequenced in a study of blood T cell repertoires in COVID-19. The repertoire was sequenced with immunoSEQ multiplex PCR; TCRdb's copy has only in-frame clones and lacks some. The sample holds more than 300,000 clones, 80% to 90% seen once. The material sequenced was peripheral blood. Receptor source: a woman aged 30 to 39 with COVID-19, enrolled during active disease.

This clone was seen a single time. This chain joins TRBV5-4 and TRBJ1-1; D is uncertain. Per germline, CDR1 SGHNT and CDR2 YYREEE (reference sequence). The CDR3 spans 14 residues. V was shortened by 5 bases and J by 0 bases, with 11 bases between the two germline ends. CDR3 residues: CASRKSGLNTEAFF. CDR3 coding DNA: TGTGCCAGCAGGAAAAGCGGGCTGAACACTGAAGCTTTCTTT.

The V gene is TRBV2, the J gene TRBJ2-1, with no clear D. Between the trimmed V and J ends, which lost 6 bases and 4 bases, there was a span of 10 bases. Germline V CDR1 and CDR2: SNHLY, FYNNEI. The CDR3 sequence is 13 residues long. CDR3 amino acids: CASSPTAYNEQFF. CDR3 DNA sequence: TGTGCCAGCAGCCCTACCGCTTACAATGAGCAGTTCTTC.

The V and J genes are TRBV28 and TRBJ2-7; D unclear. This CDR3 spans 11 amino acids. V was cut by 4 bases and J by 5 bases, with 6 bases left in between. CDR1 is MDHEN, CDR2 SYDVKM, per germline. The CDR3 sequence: CASSSPDEQYF. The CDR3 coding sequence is TGTGCCAGCAGTTCTCCAGACGAGCAGTACTTC.

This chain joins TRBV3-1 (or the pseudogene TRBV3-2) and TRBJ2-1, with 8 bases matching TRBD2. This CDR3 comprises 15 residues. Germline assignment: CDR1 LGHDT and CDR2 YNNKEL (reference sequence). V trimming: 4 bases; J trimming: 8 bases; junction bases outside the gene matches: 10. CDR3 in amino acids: CASSPLREVDDEQFF. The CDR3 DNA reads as TGTGCCAGCAGCCCACTGCGGGAGGTGGACGATGAGCAGTTCTTC.

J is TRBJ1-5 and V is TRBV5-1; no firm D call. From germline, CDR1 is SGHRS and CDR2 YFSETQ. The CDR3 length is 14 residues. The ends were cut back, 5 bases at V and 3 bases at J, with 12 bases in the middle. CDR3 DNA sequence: TGCGCCAGCAGACCGTCGTCAGACAATCAGCCCCAGCATTTT. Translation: CASRPSSDNQPQHF.

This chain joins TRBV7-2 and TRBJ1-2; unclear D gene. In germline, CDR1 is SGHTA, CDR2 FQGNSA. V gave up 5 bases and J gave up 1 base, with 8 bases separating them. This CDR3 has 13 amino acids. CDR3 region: CASSESGNYGYTF. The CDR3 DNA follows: TGTGCCAGCAGCGAAAGCGGTAACTATGGCTACACCTTC. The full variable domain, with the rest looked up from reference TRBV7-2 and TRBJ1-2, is GAGVSQSPSNKVTEKGKDVELRCDPISGHTALYWYRQSLGQGLEFLIYFQGNSAPDKSGLPSDRFSAERTGGSVSTLTIQRTQQEDSAVYLCASSESGNYGYTFGSGTRLTVV.

The DNA of the CDR3 is TGTGCCAGTAGTGACTGGCGAAACTATGGCTACACCTTC. Translated, it gives CASSDWRNYGYTF. The genes are TRBV19 and TRBJ1-2; D is undetermined. With 5 bases removed from V and 2 bases from J, the gap between germline ends came to 9 bases. The germline gives CDR1 LNHDA, CDR2 SQIVND (reference sequence). This CDR3 region has 13 residues.

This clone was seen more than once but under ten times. The CDR3 region has the DNA TGCGCCAGCAGCTTGGGTTCGGGGACAGGGGGTAATCAGCCCCAGCATTTT. Its protein product is CASSLGSGTGGNQPQHF. The gene calls are TRBV5-1 and TRBJ1-5, with 11 bases identical to TRBD1. V dropped 0 bases and J dropped 4; count of bases not matched to a gene: 6. Germline V gene data show CDR1 as SGHRS and CDR2 as YFSETQ. The CDR3 covers 17 residues.

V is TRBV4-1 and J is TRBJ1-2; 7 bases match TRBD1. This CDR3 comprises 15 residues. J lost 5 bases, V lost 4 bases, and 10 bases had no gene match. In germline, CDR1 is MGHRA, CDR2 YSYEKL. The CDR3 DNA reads TGCGCCAGCAGCCCGACAGGAGACAGGGTATATGGCTACACCTTC. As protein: CASSPTGDRVYGYTF.

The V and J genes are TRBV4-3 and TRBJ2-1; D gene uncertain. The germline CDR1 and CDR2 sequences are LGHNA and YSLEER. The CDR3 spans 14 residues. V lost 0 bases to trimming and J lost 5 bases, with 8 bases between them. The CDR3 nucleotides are TGCGCCAGCAGCCAAGAGTGGCCCCACAATGAGCAGTTCTTC. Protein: CASSQEWPHNEQFF.

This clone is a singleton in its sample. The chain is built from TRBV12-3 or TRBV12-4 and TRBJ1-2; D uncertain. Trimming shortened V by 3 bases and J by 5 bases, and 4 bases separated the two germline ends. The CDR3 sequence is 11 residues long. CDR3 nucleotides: TGTGCCAGCAGTTTTTTATATGGCTACACCTTC. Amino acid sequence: CASSFLYGYTF.

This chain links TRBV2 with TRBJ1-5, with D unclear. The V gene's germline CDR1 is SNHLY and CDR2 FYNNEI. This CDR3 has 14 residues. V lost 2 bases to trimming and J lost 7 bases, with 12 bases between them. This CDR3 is CASSEFGVGQPQHF. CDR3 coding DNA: TGTGCCAGCAGTGAATTTGGAGTAGGACAGCCCCAGCATTTT.

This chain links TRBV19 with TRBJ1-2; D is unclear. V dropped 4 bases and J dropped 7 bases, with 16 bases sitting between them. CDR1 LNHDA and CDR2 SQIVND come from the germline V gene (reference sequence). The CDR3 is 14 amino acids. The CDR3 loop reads CASSRNRGEGGYTF. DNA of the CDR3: TGTGCCAGTAGTAGAAACAGAGGAGAGGGTGGCTACACCTTC.

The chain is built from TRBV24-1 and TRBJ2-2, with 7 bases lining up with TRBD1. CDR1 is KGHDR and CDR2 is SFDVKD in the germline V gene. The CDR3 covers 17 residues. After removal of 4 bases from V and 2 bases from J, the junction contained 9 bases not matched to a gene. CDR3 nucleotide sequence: TGTGCCACCAGTGACGAGGGGACAGCCTTTAACACCGGGGAGCTGTTTTTT. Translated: CATSDEGTAFNTGELFF.

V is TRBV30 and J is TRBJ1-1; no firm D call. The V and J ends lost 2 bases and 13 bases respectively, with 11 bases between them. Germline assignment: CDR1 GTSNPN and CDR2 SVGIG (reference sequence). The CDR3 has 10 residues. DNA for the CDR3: TGTGCCTGGAGTCTAGGTCCTCATTTCTTT. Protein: CAWSLGPHFF.

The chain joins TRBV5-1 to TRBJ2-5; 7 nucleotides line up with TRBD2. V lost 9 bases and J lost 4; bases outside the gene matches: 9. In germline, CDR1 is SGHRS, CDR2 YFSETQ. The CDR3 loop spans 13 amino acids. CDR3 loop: CATRLGGVETQYF. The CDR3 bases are TGCGCCACCCGCCTGGGGGGGGTAGAGACCCAGTACTTC.

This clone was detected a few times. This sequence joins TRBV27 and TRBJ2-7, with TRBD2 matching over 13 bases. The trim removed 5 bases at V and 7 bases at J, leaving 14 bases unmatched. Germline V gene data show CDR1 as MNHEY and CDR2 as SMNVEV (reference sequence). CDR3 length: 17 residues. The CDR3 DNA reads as TGTGCCAGCAGTCACCAATGGACTAGCGGGAGTTTGGGTGAGCAGTACTTC. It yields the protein CASSHQWTSGSLGEQYF.

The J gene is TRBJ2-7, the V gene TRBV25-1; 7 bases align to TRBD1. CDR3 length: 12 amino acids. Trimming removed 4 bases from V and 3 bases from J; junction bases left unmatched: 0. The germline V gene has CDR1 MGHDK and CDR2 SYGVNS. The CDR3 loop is CASSGQGYEQYF. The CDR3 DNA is TGTGCCAGCAGTGGACAGGGCTACGAGCAGTACTTC.

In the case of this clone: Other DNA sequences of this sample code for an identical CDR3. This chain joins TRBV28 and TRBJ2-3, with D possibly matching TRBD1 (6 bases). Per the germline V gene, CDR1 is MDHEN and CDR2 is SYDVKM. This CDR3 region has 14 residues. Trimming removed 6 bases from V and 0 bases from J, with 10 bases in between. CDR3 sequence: CASSLTGSTDTQYF. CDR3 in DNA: TGTGCCAGCAGCCTGACAGGTAGCACAGATACGCAGTATTTT.

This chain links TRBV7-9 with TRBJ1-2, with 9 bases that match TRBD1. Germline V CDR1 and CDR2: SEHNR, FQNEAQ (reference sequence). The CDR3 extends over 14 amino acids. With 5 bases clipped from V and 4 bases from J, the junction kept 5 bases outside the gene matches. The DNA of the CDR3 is TGTGCCAGCAGCAGCGGGACAGGGAGCTATGGCTACACCTTC. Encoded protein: CASSSGTGSYGYTF.

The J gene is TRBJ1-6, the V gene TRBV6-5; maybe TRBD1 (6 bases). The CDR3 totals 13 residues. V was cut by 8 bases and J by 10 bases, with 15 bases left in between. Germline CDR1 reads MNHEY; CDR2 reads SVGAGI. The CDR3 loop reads CASAGAVSSPLHF. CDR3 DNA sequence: TGTGCCAGCGCAGGGGCTGTGAGCTCACCCCTCCACTTT.

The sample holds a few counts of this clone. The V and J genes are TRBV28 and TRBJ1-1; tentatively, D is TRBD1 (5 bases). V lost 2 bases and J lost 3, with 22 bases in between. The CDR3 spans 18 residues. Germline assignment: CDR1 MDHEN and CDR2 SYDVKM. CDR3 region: CASSLTRWGISLDTEAFF. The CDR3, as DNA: TGTGCCAGCAGTTTAACAAGGTGGGGCATATCCCTGGACACTGAAGCTTTCTTT.

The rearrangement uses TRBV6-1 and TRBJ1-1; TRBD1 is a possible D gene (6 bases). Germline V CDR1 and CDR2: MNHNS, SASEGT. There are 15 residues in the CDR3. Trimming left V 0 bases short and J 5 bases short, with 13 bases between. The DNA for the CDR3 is TGTGCCAGCAGTGAAGCGTGGCAGGGGAAGACTGAAGCTTTCTTT. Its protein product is CASSEAWQGKTEAFF.

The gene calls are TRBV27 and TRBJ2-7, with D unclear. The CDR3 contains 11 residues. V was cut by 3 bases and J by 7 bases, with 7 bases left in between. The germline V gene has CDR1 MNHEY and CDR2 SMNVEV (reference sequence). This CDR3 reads CASSFSEEQYF. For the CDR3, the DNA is TGTGCCAGCAGTTTCTCCGAGGAGCAGTACTTC.

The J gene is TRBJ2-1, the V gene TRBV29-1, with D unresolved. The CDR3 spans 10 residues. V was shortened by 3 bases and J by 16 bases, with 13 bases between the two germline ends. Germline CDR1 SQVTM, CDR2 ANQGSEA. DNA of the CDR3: TGCAGCGTTGAGCGAGAGACTTTATTCTTC. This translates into CSVERETLFF.

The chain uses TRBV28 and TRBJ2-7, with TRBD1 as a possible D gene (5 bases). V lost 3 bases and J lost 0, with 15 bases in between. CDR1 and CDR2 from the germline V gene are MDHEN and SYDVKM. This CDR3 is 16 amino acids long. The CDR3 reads CASSFGAQTTSYEQYF. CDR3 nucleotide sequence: TGTGCCAGCAGTTTTGGGGCCCAAACCACCTCCTACGAGCAGTACTTC.

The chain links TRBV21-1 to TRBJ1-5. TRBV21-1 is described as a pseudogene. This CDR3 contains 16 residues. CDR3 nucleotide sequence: TGTGCCAGCAGCAAACGCCAAGGGCAGGGAGGTCAGCCCCAGCATTTT. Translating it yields CASSKRQGQGGQPQHF.